This T cell receptor (beta chain) emerged from a study of Ad26.COV2.S vaccination and SARS-CoV-2 variants. J was trimmed by 5 bases and V by 6 bases; bases with no gene match: 18. CDR3 size: 17 residues. Treatment meaning: roughly 19 received Ad26.COV2.S at low or high dose, single or two shots; 5 received placebo; per-sample allocation not given. Specimens were obtained on day 63 following the first vaccine or placebo injection. The protocol was immunoSEQ multiplex PCR, while the TCRdb copy is restricted to in-frame clones and leaves out a portion. The table lists approximately 240,000 clones, more than 75% of them singletons.

The receptor was isolated from a person between 18 and 59 years old who received the Ad26.COV2.S COVID-19 vaccine or a placebo. The material sequenced was peripheral blood, taken in a trial of Ad26.COV2.S vaccine versus placebo. The chain employs TRBV23-1 and TRBJ1-2, with TRBD1 identical over 7 bases. TRBV23-1 is assigned to the ORF class and has an uncertain function. This CDR3 reads CASSLKDPDRRGYGYTF. In nucleotides, the CDR3 is TGCGCCAGCAGCCTTAAGGACCCGGACAGGCGGGGGTATGGCTACACCTTC.